The clone carrying this T cell receptor beta chain was detected a few times. This sample is part of a study of patients and donors after allogeneic stem cell transplantation. V lost 6 bases to trimming and J lost 7 bases; unmatched junction nucleotides: 4. Per the germline V gene, CDR1 is SQVTM and CDR2 is ANQGSEA. The length of the CDR3 is 13 residues. TCRdb called the RT-PCR reads again in MiXCR, with one record for every CDR3 protein. The sample carries approximately 31,000 distinct CDR3 sequences, around 35% recorded once. The clonotype was recovered from a human donor who was either an allogeneic HSCT recipient or a stem cell or donor lymphocyte infusion donor (not recorded which). It is not recorded whose cells these are; they may come from a transplant donor. The gene calls are TRBV29-1 and TRBJ1-6, with 9 bases fitting TRBD1. Sequencing was carried out using blood, either unsorted or a sorted T cell fraction (not recorded which). The CDR3 protein is CSVRDRANSPLHF. Here the CDR3 DNA reads TGCAGCGTCAGGGACAGGGCGAATTCACCCCTCCACTTT.